Listed below are T cell receptor beta chains from one sample, sequenced in a study of OX40 agonist ivuxolimab in advanced cancers. Repertoires were generated with immunoSEQ multiplex PCR, while TCRdb's copy carries only in-frame clones and drops some. The sample includes around 68,000 clones, about 91% of them seen just once. Sequencing used CD4+ or CD8+ T cells sorted from blood, obtained in a trial of the OX40 agonist ivuxolimab. These receptors came from an adult with an advanced solid tumor such as melanoma, head and neck, liver or kidney cancer. Each CDR3 is given with its conserved first and last residue. D genes are given only for firm matches. Rows give clone size only sometimes, using once, few, many, or a class for an expanded clone.

V,J,size,D,CDR3,DNA
TRBV21-1,TRBJ1-3,.,.,CASSRTDWGSGNTIYF,.
TRBV7-7,TRBJ2-5,.,.,CASSLWGEETQYF,TGTGCTAGCAGCCTCTGGGGGGAAGAGACCCAGTACTTC
TRBV4-2,TRBJ2-3,.,TRBD2,CASSRPGGGGTDTQYF,TGTGCCAGCAGCCGACCCGGTGGGGGGGGGACAGATACGCAGTATTTT
TRBV7-3,TRBJ2-7,.,.,CASSPNMGGEQYF,TGTGCCAGCAGCCCCAACATGGGGGGCGAGCAGTACTTC
TRBV9,TRBJ2-1,.,.,CASSVGGAFPYNEQFF,TGTGCCAGCAGCGTAGGAGGCGCTTTCCCCTACAATGAGCAGTTCTTC
TRBV7-3,TRBJ2-1,few,.,CASSRGGTDYNEQFF,TGTGCCAGCAGCCGTGGGGGAACAGACTACAATGAGCAGTTCTTC
TRBV6-6,TRBJ2-7,.,.,CASTFMSAGFQQYF,TGTGCCAGCACATTTATGAGTGCGGGGTTCCAGCAGTACTTC
TRBV19,TRBJ1-5,.,TRBD1,CASSKGTGLYQPQHF,TGTGCCAGTAGTAAAGGGACAGGGCTATATCAGCCCCAGCATTTT
TRBV11-2,TRBJ2-6,once,TRBD1,CASSSGQGAFGANVLTF,TGTGCCAGCAGCTCGGGACAGGGGGCTTTCGGGGCCAACGTCCTGACTTTC
TRBV11-2,TRBJ2-3,.,.,CASSLLSVSDTQYF,TGTGCCAGCAGCTTACTTTCGGTTTCAGATACGCAGTATTTT
TRBV7-9,TRBJ2-7,.,TRBD2,CASSAGLAGVYEQYF,TGTGCCAGCAGCGCCGGACTAGCGGGAGTCTACGAGCAGTACTTC
TRBV11-2,TRBJ1-4,.,TRBD1,CASSSGTDYPTNEKLFF,TGTGCCAGCAGCTCGGGGACAGATTATCCAACTAATGAAAAACTGTTTTTT
TRBV30,TRBJ1-1,few,.,CAWSGQSEAFF,TGTGCCTGGAGTGGACAGTCTGAAGCTTTCTTT
TRBV30,TRBJ2-1,.,TRBD2,CAWSRAAGNEQFF,TGTGCCTGGAGTCGGGCAGCGGGGAATGAGCAGTTCTTC
TRBV6-5,TRBJ1-1,.,.,CASSPRVTEAFF,TGTGCCAGCAGTCCGCGGGTTACTGAAGCTTTCTTT
TRBV5-4,TRBJ1-3,.,.,CASSLAGVTGNTIYF,TGTGCCAGCAGCTTGGCAGGTGTGACTGGAAACACCATATATTTT
TRBV9,TRBJ1-2,.,TRBD1,CASSPAGVGQAAYGYTF,TGTGCCAGCAGCCCTGCCGGGGTTGGACAGGCCGCCTATGGCTACACCTTC
TRBV15,TRBJ2-3,.,TRBD2,CATSRVGGGTQYF,TGTGCCACCAGCAGAGTTGGGGGGGGTACGCAGTATTTT
TRBV18,TRBJ2-5,.,TRBD1,CASSIDRGQETQYF,TGTGCCAGCTCAATCGACAGGGGACAAGAGACCCAGTACTTC
TRBV6-5,TRBJ2-7,once,TRBD2,CASSSSGPYEQYF,TGTGCCAGCAGTTCTAGCGGTCCCTACGAGCAGTACTTC
TRBV7-2,TRBJ1-3,.,.,CASSLGPSGSSGNTIYF,TGTGCCAGCAGCTTAGGGCCCTCGGGAAGCTCTGGAAACACCATATATTTT
TRBV5-4,TRBJ2-7,.,TRBD2,CASSYGLAGIKYF,TGTGCCAGCAGCTACGGACTAGCTGGGATAAAGTACTTC
TRBV9,TRBJ2-1,.,.,CASSVATDHEQFF,TGTGCCAGCAGCGTAGCGACAGATCATGAGCAGTTCTTC
TRBV5-1,TRBJ2-7,.,TRBD2,CASSLALAGDGYEQYF,TGCGCCAGCAGCTTGGCGCTAGCGGGAGATGGGTACGAGCAGTACTTC
TRBV5-5,TRBJ2-7,.,.,CASSLESNTRSYEQYF,TGTGCCAGCAGCTTGGAAAGCAATACTAGGTCCTACGAGCAGTACTTC
TRBV18,TRBJ2-7,.,TRBD1,CASSPGQGPPYEQYF,TGTGCCAGCTCACCAGGACAGGGTCCCCCCTACGAGCAGTACTTC
TRBV5-1,TRBJ2-3,once,.,CASSNTDTQYF,TGCGCCAGCAGCAACACAGATACGCAGTATTTT
TRBV6-7,TRBJ2-7,few,.,CASSFPLSGSSYEQYF,TGTGCCAGCAGTTTCCCACTTAGCGGTAGCTCCTACGAGCAGTACTTC
TRBV11-2,TRBJ2-1,.,.,CASSLAASSYNEQFF,TGTGCCAGCAGCTTAGCTGCGAGCTCCTACAATGAGCAGTTCTTC
TRBV9,TRBJ2-7,.,.,CASSIGPLFSEQYF,TGTGCCAGCAGCATCGGACCCCTCTTTTCCGAGCAGTACTTC
TRBV5-8,TRBJ1-1,.,TRBD1,CASRQTGGVSNTEAFF,TGTGCCAGCAGGCAAACAGGGGGCGTCAGTAACACTGAAGCTTTCTTT
TRBV6-1,TRBJ1-5,.,.,CASSEGDPSNQPQHF,TGTGCCAGCAGTGAGGGCGATCCTAGCAATCAGCCCCAGCATTTT
TRBV7-2,TRBJ2-3,.,.,CASSLAEISYF,TGTGCCAGCAGCTTAGCGGAGATATCGTATTTT
TRBV7-8,TRBJ1-3,.,.,CASRRGVDGNTIYF,TGTGCCAGCAGGAGGGGGGTTGATGGAAACACCATATATTTT
TRBV30,TRBJ2-2,.,.,CAYPGVGSGELFF,TGTGCTTACCCCGGGGTAGGGTCCGGGGAGCTGTTTTTT
TRBV6-6,TRBJ1-2,once,TRBD1,CASSQGQGRNYGYTF,TGTGCCAGCAGCCAAGGACAGGGGCGGAACTATGGCTACACCTTC
TRBV18,TRBJ1-1,.,.,CASSPQGNTEAFF,TGTGCCAGCTCACCGCAGGGGAACACTGAAGCTTTCTTT
TRBV6-1,TRBJ1-1,.,.,CASIQALTEAFF,TGTGCCAGCATTCAGGCCCTCACTGAAGCTTTCTTT
TRBV9,TRBJ2-1,.,.,CASSVGITGVNNEQFF,TGTGCCAGCAGCGTAGGTATAACGGGGGTAAACAATGAGCAGTTCTTC
TRBV7-8,TRBJ2-7,once,.,CASSLVQDYEQYF,TGTGCCAGCAGCTTAGTACAGGACTACGAGCAGTACTTC
TRBV30,TRBJ1-5,few,.,CAWSVQDNQPQHF,TGTGCCTGGAGTGTCCAGGACAATCAGCCCCAGCATTTT
TRBV5-1,TRBJ2-7,.,TRBD1,CASSLAGGDRGRYEQYF,TGCGCCAGCAGCTTGGCCGGAGGGGACAGGGGAAGATACGAGCAGTACTTC
TRBV6-5,TRBJ2-3,.,.,CASSYNGKTQYF,TGTGCCAGCAGTTATAACGGGAAAACGCAGTATTTT
TRBV5-4,TRBJ2-1,.,TRBD1,CASSLRQGAYNEQFF,TGTGCCAGCAGCTTGAGGCAGGGGGCCTACAATGAGCAGTTCTTC
TRBV9,TRBJ1-6,.,.,CASSVGGAASSSPLHF,TGTGCCAGCAGCGTAGGAGGGGCCGCATCTTCTTCACCCCTCCACTTT
TRBV5-1,TRBJ2-5,.,TRBD2,CASSLARASGQETQYF,TGCGCCAGCAGCTTGGCCAGGGCTAGCGGCCAAGAGACCCAGTACTTC